A selection of T cell receptor beta chains follows, all from one sample in a study of identical twins. Each CDR3 protein is one row after TCRdb ran MiXCR on the 5' RACE reads. The sample lists fewer than 650,000 distinct CDR3 sequences; roughly 6.6% were seen once. The sample also formed part of further work on yellow fever vaccine responses in identical twins.

The specimen sequenced was PBMCs. The receptor source for this set is a woman between 18 and 29 years old in good health. Each CDR3 is given with its conserved first and last residue. The order of the fields is clone size, J gene, V gene, D gene, CDR3 protein, CDR3 DNA. A D gene is named only where the DNA matches it firmly. For some rows the clone size is stated as once, few or many, or as a class when expanded; others skip it.

>many|TRBJ2-1|TRBV9|TRBD2
CASSGDSGISSYNEQFF
TGTGCCAGCAGCGGGGATAGCGGGATAAGCTCCTACAATGAGCAGTTCTTC
>few|TRBJ1-2|TRBV12-3/TRBV12-4|-
CASSLGGVEDGYTF
TGTGCCAGCAGTTTAGGGGGGGTCGAGGATGGCTACACCTTC
>many|TRBJ2-6|TRBV4-1|-
CASSQEGPSGANVLTF
TGCGCCAGCAGCCAAGAGGGGCCCTCTGGGGCCAACGTCCTGACTTTC
>few|TRBJ1-4|TRBV11-2|TRBD1
CASSLQGGNEKLFF
TGTGCCAGCAGCCTACAGGGGGGTAATGAAAAACTGTTTTTT
>-|TRBJ2-2|TRBV2|TRBD2
CASREREQVGSEGGELFF
TGTGCCAGCAGAGAGCGGGAGCAAGTTGGATCGGAAGGCGGGGAGCTGTTTTTT
>-|TRBJ2-5|TRBV4-1|-
CASSQDFGMTNQETQYF
TGCGCCAGCAGCCAAGATTTTGGCATGACCAACCAAGAGACCCAGTACTTC
>many|TRBJ2-5|TRBV12-3/TRBV12-4|-
CASSAMGETQYF
TGTGCCAGCAGTGCCATGGGGGAGACCCAGTACTTC
>-|TRBJ1-2|TRBV6-1|-
CASRVEGVIDGYTF
TGTGCCAGCAGGGTTGAGGGCGTAATTGATGGCTACACCTTC
>-|TRBJ2-7|TRBV20-1|-
CSARAPLLSSYEQYF
TGCAGTGCTAGAGCTCCCCTGTTAAGCTCCTACGAGCAGTACTTC
>many|TRBJ2-7|TRBV19|-
CASRKTGTYEQYF
TGTGCCAGTAGAAAGACAGGAACCTACGAGCAGTACTTC
>-|TRBJ1-3|TRBV12-3/TRBV12-4|-
CASRVQGSSGNTIYF
TGTGCCAGCAGGGTACAGGGAAGCTCTGGAAACACCATATATTTT
>few|TRBJ2-4|TRBV12-3/TRBV12-4|-
CASSLDYGRGNIQYF
TGTGCCAGCAGTTTAGATTACGGCAGGGGAAACATTCAGTACTTC
>few|TRBJ2-3|TRBV5-1|-
CASSLTVAGSTDTQYF
TGCGCCAGCAGCTTGACCGTTGCAGGGTCCACAGATACGCAGTATTTT
>many|TRBJ2-5|TRBV28|-
CASSLGIQETQYF
TGTGCCAGCAGCTTAGGAATCCAGGAGACCCAGTACTTC
>-|TRBJ2-5|TRBV27|TRBD2
CASSSRLATIQETQYF
TGTGCCAGCAGTTCCCGACTAGCGACGATTCAAGAGACCCAGTACTTC
>few|TRBJ1-2|TRBV12-3/TRBV12-4|-
CASSSAQGSNYGYTF
TGTGCCAGCAGTTCAGCACAGGGTTCTAACTATGGCTACACCTTC
>many|TRBJ2-2|TRBV7-9|TRBD1
CASSYLTGRGPGELFF
TGTGCCAGCAGCTACCTGACAGGGCGAGGTCCCGGGGAGCTGTTTTTT
>-|TRBJ1-1|TRBV7-2|-
CASSLSETLNTEAFF
TGTGCCAGCAGCTTATCTGAGACGTTGAACACTGAAGCTTTCTTT
>few|TRBJ2-3|TRBV19|TRBD2
CASSIGGGRPDTQYF
TGTGCCAGTAGTATAGGTGGCGGGAGGCCAGATACGCAGTATTTT
>-|TRBJ2-3|TRBV5-5|-
CASSLGQGHTTDTQYF
TGTGCCAGCAGCTTGGGGCAGGGGCACACCACAGATACGCAGTATTTT
>many|TRBJ1-1|TRBV5-1|-
CASSYNWNTEAFF
TGCGCCAGCAGCTATAACTGGAACACTGAAGCTTTCTTT
>-|TRBJ1-2|TRBV7-9|-
CASSLLGDNNYGYTF
TGTGCCAGCAGCTTACTAGGGGATAATAACTATGGCTACACCTTC
>few|TRBJ2-1|TRBV29-1|-
CSVERHEQFF
TGCAGCGTTGAAAGACATGAGCAGTTCTTC
>many|TRBJ1-1|TRBV7-9|TRBD1
CASSIGQVNTEAFF
TGTGCCAGCAGCATCGGACAGGTGAACACTGAAGCTTTCTTT
>many|TRBJ2-3|TRBV20-1|-
CSAPDSRSTDTQYF
TGCAGTGCTCCAGACAGTCGAAGCACAGATACGCAGTATTTT
>-|TRBJ2-2|TRBV11-2|-
CASARRGLQAFANTGELFF
TGTGCCAGCGCCCGGAGGGGACTCCAGGCCTTCGCGAACACCGGGGAGCTGTTTTTT
>many|TRBJ1-1|TRBV7-8|-
CASSPLGQKNTEAFF
TGTGCCAGCAGCCCGCTTGGACAGAAGAACACTGAAGCTTTCTTT
>many|TRBJ1-5|TRBV4-1|-
CASSQSVGQPQHF
TGCGCCAGCAGCCAGAGCGTCGGGCAGCCCCAGCATTTT
>-|TRBJ2-3|TRBV11-1|TRBD1
CASSTLGGRFQPLTDTQYF
TGTGCCAGCAGCACACTAGGGGGCAGATTTCAACCACTCACAGATACGCAGTATTTT
>few|TRBJ2-2|TRBV20-1|-
CSARVKGGNTGELFF
TGCAGTGCTAGAGTCAAGGGCGGGAACACCGGGGAGCTGTTTTTT
>few|TRBJ1-5|TRBV12-5|-
CASGLLGLGQPQHF
TGTGCTAGTGGTTTGCTAGGGCTGGGTCAGCCCCAGCATTTT
>-|TRBJ2-4|TRBV20-1|TRBD1
CSASRSGTGWAKNIQYF
TGCAGTGCTAGTAGATCTGGGACAGGGTGGGCCAAAAACATTCAGTACTTC
>-|TRBJ2-5|TRBV11-2|-
CASSFLEETQYF
TGTGCCAGCAGCTTTCTGGAGGAGACCCAGTACTTC
>-|TRBJ1-1|TRBV4-1|TRBD1
CASSRGQGADTEAFF
TGCGCCAGCAGCCGGGGACAGGGGGCCGACACTGAAGCTTTCTTT
>many|TRBJ1-1|TRBV5-1|-
CASSLALGQLNTEAFF
TGCGCCAGCAGCTTGGCCCTCGGGCAGTTGAACACTGAAGCTTTCTTT
>-|TRBJ2-7|TRBV28|-
CASRLASYEQYF
TGTGCCAGCAGACTAGCCTCCTACGAGCAGTACTTC
>few|TRBJ2-5|TRBV12-3/TRBV12-4|TRBD2
CASSLGLAGDLIETQYF
TGTGCCAGCAGTTTGGGGCTAGCGGGGGATCTGATCGAGACCCAGTACTTC
>few|TRBJ2-5|TRBV2|TRBD1
CASSRGQGSETQYF
TGTGCCAGCAGCCGAGGACAGGGCTCAGAGACCCAGTACTTC
>-|TRBJ2-6|TRBV20-1|-
CSARKRQANVLTF
TGCAGTGCTAGAAAGCGACAGGCCAACGTCCTGACTTTC
>few|TRBJ2-7|TRBV24-1|TRBD2
CATSVGTAAGDYEQYF
TGTGCCACCAGTGTGGGGACGGCAGCGGGAGACTACGAGCAGTACTTC
>-|TRBJ2-1|TRBV14|TRBD2
CASSPRREAGVPSNEQFF
TGTGCCAGCAGCCCCAGACGCGAAGCGGGAGTTCCCTCCAATGAGCAGTTCTTC
>-|TRBJ2-3|TRBV27|-
CASSPSIALARTGDTQYF
TGTGCCAGCAGTCCCTCGATCGCCCTAGCGCGAACGGGAGATACGCAGTATTTT
>-|TRBJ2-2|TRBV6-1|TRBD1
CASSRTGYGELFF
TGTGCCAGCAGCCGGACAGGGTACGGGGAGCTGTTTTTT
>-|TRBJ2-7|TRBV20-1|-
CSARTRDPPVYEQYF
TGCAGTGCTAGAACCCGGGACCCCCCGGTCTACGAGCAGTACTTC
>-|TRBJ2-5|TRBV14|-
CASHRGMGYQETQYF
TGTGCCAGCCATAGGGGGATGGGCTACCAAGAGACCCAGTACTTC
>few|TRBJ2-5|TRBV15|TRBD1
CATSPRLDGQGKETQYF
TGTGCCACCAGCCCCCGGCTTGACGGACAGGGTAAAGAGACCCAGTACTTC
>many|TRBJ1-1|TRBV13|-
CASSPGIGAFF
TGTGCCAGCAGCCCAGGGATTGGAGCTTTCTTT
>-|TRBJ2-1|TRBV19|TRBD1
CASSIVPGQGPLEEQFF
TGTGCCAGTAGTATAGTCCCGGGACAGGGGCCGCTCGAGGAGCAGTTCTTC
>few|TRBJ1-1|TRBV6-2/TRBV6-3|TRBD1
CASGTGRGIGAFF
TGTGCGAGCGGGACAGGCAGGGGGATCGGAGCTTTCTTT
>many|TRBJ2-3|TRBV12-3/TRBV12-4|-
CASSLARATDTQYF
TGTGCCAGCAGTTTGGCCAGGGCGACAGATACGCAGTATTTT
>few|TRBJ2-2|TRBV7-9|-
CASSLPYAENTGELFF
TGTGCCAGCAGCCTACCCTACGCAGAGAACACCGGGGAGCTGTTTTTT
>many|TRBJ2-3|TRBV20-1|-
CSASGGVDTQYF
TGCAGTGCTTCCGGCGGGGTCGATACGCAGTATTTT
>few|TRBJ2-1|TRBV19|-
CASSPTKGREEQFF
TGTGCCAGTAGTCCCACTAAAGGTAGGGAAGAGCAGTTCTTC
>many|TRBJ2-1|TRBV7-9|-
CASTVTENEQFF
TGTGCCAGCACCGTGACCGAAAATGAGCAGTTCTTC